This T cell receptor beta chain appears in the sequencing data of a study of T cell clonality in common variable immunodeficiency. Findings of the study overall: In common variable immunodeficiency, TCR beta chains reportedly carried fewer deletions and N-nucleotide insertions. TCRbeta clonality was increased in CVID versus healthy controls.

This clone was seen more than once but under ten times. Antigen unknown. The DNA ends 3 residues before the CDR3 does, and the rest of the CDR3 is filled in from the germline J gene. The V and J ends lost 5 bases and 5 bases respectively, with 19 bases between them. The CDR3 runs 15 residues. Germline V CDR1 and CDR2: LNHDA, SQIVND (reference sequence). The CVID group had some 15 females and 25 to 30 males, mean age around 42. CVID and control samples used equivalent genomic DNA input. The assay was immunoSEQ multiplex PCR, and TCRdb's table has in-frame clones only and misses some. The sample offers some 16,000 clones and no singletons, the top ten holding 13% to 15%.

The chain links TRBV19 to TRBJ2-7; TRBD2 might be the D (6 bases). The clonotype originates from a human donor with common variable immunodeficiency. The sample consisted of peripheral blood mononuclear cells. The DNA read from the CDR3 is TGTGCCAGTAGTGCCCGTGGAGGGTACGTCGACGAG. Amino acid sequence: CASSARGGYVDE. The complete CDR3 protein is CASSARGGYVDEQYF.